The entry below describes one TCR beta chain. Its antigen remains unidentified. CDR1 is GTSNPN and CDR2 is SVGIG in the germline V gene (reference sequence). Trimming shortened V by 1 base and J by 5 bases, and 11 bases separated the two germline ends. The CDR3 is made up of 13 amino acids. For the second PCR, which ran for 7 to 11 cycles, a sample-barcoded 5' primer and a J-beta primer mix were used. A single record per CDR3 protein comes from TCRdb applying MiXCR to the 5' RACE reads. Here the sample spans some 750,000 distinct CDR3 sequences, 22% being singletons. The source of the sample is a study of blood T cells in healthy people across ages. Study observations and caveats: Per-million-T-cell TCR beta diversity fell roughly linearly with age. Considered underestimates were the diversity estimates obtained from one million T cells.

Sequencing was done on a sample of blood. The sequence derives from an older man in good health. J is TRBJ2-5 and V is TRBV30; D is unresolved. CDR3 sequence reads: CAWSGMGWETQYF. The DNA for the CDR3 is TGTGCCTGGAGTGGGATGGGGTGGGAGACCCAGTACTTC.